This entry lists 10 T cell receptor beta chains sequenced from one sample in a study of T cells in Graves' hyperthyroidism and ophthalmopathy. Amplified TCR beta CDR3 regions came from RNA transcripts. HTBI primers drove first-round RT-PCR of the TCR CDR3. TCRdb ran MiXCR on the multiplex PCR reads and lists one entry per CDR3 protein. The sample has about 360,000 distinct CDR3 sequences; approximately 14% are singletons. The material sequenced was blood. These receptors came from a woman younger than 30 with Graves' hyperthyroidism that later progressed to Graves' ophthalmopathy.

This clonotype was recorded at least ten times. V usage is TRBV15 and J usage is TRBJ2-5, with TRBD2 as a possible D gene (6 bases). Germline assignment: CDR1 LNHNV and CDR2 YYDKDF (reference sequence). V lost 1 base and J 4 bases, leaving 13 bases between the germline ends. This CDR3 has 15 amino acids. The CDR3 nucleotides read TGTGCCACCAGCAGAGGTCGTAAAGCGGGAGAGACCCAGTACTTC. Its translation is CATSRGRKAGETQYF.

V gene TRBV4-2 combines with J gene TRBJ2-1; possible D gene TRBD2, 6 bases. The CDR3 has 15 amino acids. The germline CDR1 and CDR2 sequences are LGHNA and YNFKEQ. The ends were cut back, 0 bases at V and 6 bases at J, with 12 bases in the middle. The DNA of the CDR3 is TGTGCCAGCAGCCAAGAGAGGGAGGTTAGCAATGAGCAGTTCTTC. The encoded protein is CASSQEREVSNEQFF.

V usage is TRBV6-1 and J usage is TRBJ2-2; 7 bases agree with TRBD2. The germline gives CDR1 MNHNS, CDR2 SASEGT. CDR3 size: 18 residues. V dropped 4 bases and J dropped 0; count of bases not matched to a gene: 11. CDR3 sequence: CASSGGGSGSTNTGELFF. For the CDR3, the DNA is TGTGCCAGCAGTGGGGGTGGTAGCGGGTCGACGAACACCGGGGAGCTGTTTTTT.

V is TRBV19 and J is TRBJ1-3; TRBD1 matches at 7 bases. Germline CDR1 and CDR2: LNHDA and SQIVND (reference sequence). V lost 5 bases to trimming and J lost 2 bases; unmatched junction nucleotides: 3. This CDR3 is built from 14 residues. The CDR3 protein is CASSADRAGNTIYF. Here the CDR3 DNA reads TGTGCCAGTAGTGCCGACAGGGCTGGAAACACCATATATTTT.

The gene calls are TRBV9 and TRBJ2-1, with D possibly TRBD1 on 6 matching bases. The V end was cut by 2 bases, the J end by 7 bases, with 10 bases between. The CDR3 consists of 13 residues. CDR1 and CDR2 (germline): SGDLS, YYNGEE. The CDR3 DNA reads as TGTGCCAGCAGCGTGGAACAGGGTAATGAGCAGTTCTTC. Its translation is CASSVEQGNEQFF.

This clonotype appeared many times. The chain recombines TRBV2 with TRBJ1-1, with D possibly matching TRBD1 (6 bases). With 1 base removed from V and 5 bases from J, the gap between germline ends came to 8 bases. This CDR3 contains 13 residues. The germline V gene encodes CDR1 SNHLY and CDR2 FYNNEI. The CDR3 DNA reads as TGTGCCAGCAGTGAAGAGGGGGGGACTGAAGCTTTCTTT. Amino acids: CASSEEGGTEAFF.

The V gene is TRBV7-4, the J gene TRBJ1-5; D gene uncertain. Trimming took 4 bases from V and 4 from J, leaving 14 bases between them. The germline gives CDR1 SGHVT, CDR2 SQSDAQ. This CDR3 region has 15 residues. CDR3 in DNA: TGTGCCAGCAGCTCCCCCTGGACGCGTAATCAGCCCCAGCATTTT. Amino acid sequence: CASSSPWTRNQPQHF.

In DNA, the CDR3 is TGTGCCATCAGAGTTGCAGGATTACTACTCCACGAGCAGTACTTC. This gives the protein CAIRVAGLLLHEQYF. The chain is built from TRBV10-3 and TRBJ2-7, with D unresolved. The CDR3 sequence is 15 residues long. V gave up 6 bases and J gave up 5 bases, with 20 bases separating them. Looked up from germline, CDR1 is ENHRY and CDR2 is SYGVKD.

This clonotype was recorded many times. The chain is built from TRBV2 and TRBJ2-3; D gene uncertain. This CDR3 region has 11 residues. V lost 6 bases to trimming and J lost 7 bases, with 8 bases between them. Germline V gene data show CDR1 as SNHLY and CDR2 as FYNNEI. CDR3 nucleotide sequence: TGTGCCAGCAGCGAACTTAATACGCAGTATTTT. Protein sequence: CASSELNTQYF.

The chain joins TRBV5-1 to TRBJ2-1; D perhaps matches TRBD2 (6 bases). CDR3 length equals 15 residues. CDR1 is SGHRS, CDR2 YFSETQ, per germline. V lost 1 base and J lost 6, with 14 bases in between. CDR3 in DNA: TGCGCCAGCAGCTTGAAGGTCGGGAGAACCAATGAGCAGTTCTTC. It codes for CASSLKVGRTNEQFF.